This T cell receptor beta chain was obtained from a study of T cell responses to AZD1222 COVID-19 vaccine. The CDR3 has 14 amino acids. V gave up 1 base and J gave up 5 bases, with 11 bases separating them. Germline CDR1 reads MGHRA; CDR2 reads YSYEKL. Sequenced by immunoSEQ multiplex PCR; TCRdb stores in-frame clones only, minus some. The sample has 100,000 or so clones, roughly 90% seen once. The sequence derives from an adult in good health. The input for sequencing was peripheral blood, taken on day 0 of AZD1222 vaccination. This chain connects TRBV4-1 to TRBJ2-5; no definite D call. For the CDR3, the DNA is TGCGCCAGCAGCCAAGTGGTGGGTGGGGAGACCCAGTACTTC. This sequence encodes CASSQVVGGETQYF.